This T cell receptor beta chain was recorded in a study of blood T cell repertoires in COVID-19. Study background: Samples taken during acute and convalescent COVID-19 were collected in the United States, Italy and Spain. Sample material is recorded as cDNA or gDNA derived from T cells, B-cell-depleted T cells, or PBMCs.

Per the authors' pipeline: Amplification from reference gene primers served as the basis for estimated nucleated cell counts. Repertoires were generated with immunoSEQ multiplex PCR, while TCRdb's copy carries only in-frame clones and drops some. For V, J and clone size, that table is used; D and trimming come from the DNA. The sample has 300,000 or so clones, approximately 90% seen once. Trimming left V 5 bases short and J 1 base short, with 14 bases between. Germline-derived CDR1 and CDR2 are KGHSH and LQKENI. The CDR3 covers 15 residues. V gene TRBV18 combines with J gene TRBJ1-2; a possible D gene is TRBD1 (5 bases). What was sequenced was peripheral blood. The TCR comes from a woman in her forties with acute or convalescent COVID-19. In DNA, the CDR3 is TGTGCCAGCTCATTCGACAGTAACCTTAACTATGGCTACACCTTC. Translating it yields CASSFDSNLNYGYTF.